This is a list of T cell receptor beta chains from one sample in a study of cytomegalovirus exposure and HLA in healthy donors. Using immunoSEQ multiplex PCR, the repertoire was profiled, and TCRdb retains in-frame clones only, with some absent. The table records a few hundred thousand clones, about 83% of them present only once. The source material was PBMCs. The receptors derive from a woman aged 40 to 50 in good health and CMV-seropositive. CDR3s include the opening cysteine and the closing phenylalanine or tryptophan. D genes are given only for firm matches. Clone size is stated in some rows and not others, as once, few, many or a class when expanded.

size	length	V	D	J	CDR3	DNA
.	15	TRBV9	.	TRBJ1-5	CASSAKGGSNQPQHF	TGTGCCAGCAGCGCTAAGGGAGGTAGCAATCAGCCCCAGCATTTT
.	16	TRBV28	TRBD2	TRBJ2-7	CASSLSGSGSSYEQYF	TGTGCCAGCAGCCTCTCGGGAAGCGGGAGCTCCTACGAGCAGTACTTC
.	13	TRBV7-8	.	TRBJ2-1	CASSATGYQEQFF	TGTGCCAGCAGCGCCACAGGGTATCAAGAGCAGTTCTTC
.	13	TRBV7-2	.	TRBJ2-7	CASSLSGHYEQYF	TGTGCCAGCAGCTTAAGCGGGCACTACGAGCAGTACTTC
once	15	TRBV19	.	TRBJ1-5	CASSSGGLFNQPQHF	TGTGCCAGTAGCTCGGGGGGGCTCTTTAATCAGCCCCAGCATTTT
.	16	TRBV4-3	TRBD1	TRBJ1-2	CASSQDRTGFSCGYTF	TGCGCCAGCAGCCAAGATAGGACAGGGTTTTCCTGTGGCTACACCTTC
.	15	TRBV28	TRBD2	TRBJ2-7	CASSFSSGPMGGVQF	TGTGCCAGCAGTTTCTCTAGCGGGCCAATGGGGGGGGTTCAGTTC
.	13	TRBV29-1	.	TRBJ1-5	CSVAGDLNQPQHF	TGCAGCGTTGCAGGGGACCTCAATCAGCCCCAGCATTTT
.	13	TRBV2	TRBD2	TRBJ2-7	CASSATSGSEQYF	TGTGCCAGCAGCGCGACTAGCGGCAGCGAGCAGTACTTC
.	13	TRBV12-5	.	TRBJ2-1	CASGFWTAGWQFF	TGTGCTAGTGGTTTCTGGACAGCCGGGTGGCAGTTCTTC
once	15	TRBV4-3	.	TRBJ2-7	CASSQDPDRFYEQYF	TGCGCCAGCAGCCAAGATCCGGACAGATTCTACGAGCAGTACTTC
.	11	TRBV20-1	.	TRBJ1-2	CSAMGGYGYTF	TGCAGTGCAATGGGGGGATATGGCTACACCTTC
.	15	TRBV7-2	TRBD2	TRBJ2-5	CASRAGLAVQETQYF	TGTGCCAGCAGAGCGGGACTAGCGGTCCAAGAGACCCAGTACTTC
.	16	TRBV4-2	.	TRBJ2-3	CASSQDWQGSTDTQYF	TGTGCCAGCAGCCAAGATTGGCAGGGGAGCACAGATACGCAGTATTTT
.	14	TRBV19	.	TRBJ1-5	CASSHRESNQPQHF	TGTGCCAGTAGCCACAGGGAGAGCAATCAGCCCCAGCATTTT
.	14	TRBV7-9	.	TRBJ1-4	CASSLGQGNEKLFF	TGTGCCAGCAGCTTGGGCCAGGGTAATGAAAAACTGTTTTTT
few	15	TRBV7-8	.	TRBJ1-5	CASTPRGGINQPQHF	TGTGCCAGCACTCCCAGGGGAGGGATCAATCAGCCCCAGCATTTT
.	13	TRBV2	.	TRBJ2-7	CASSIEPVYEQYF	TGTGCCAGCAGTATTGAACCAGTCTACGAGCAGTACTTC
.	17	TRBV28	TRBD2	TRBJ2-7	CASTPPLSGSYYYEQYF	TGTGCCAGCACGCCCCCTCTAAGCGGGAGTTATTACTACGAGCAGTACTTC
.	17	TRBV4-2	.	TRBJ2-2	CASSQERPGLVGGELFF	TGTGCCAGCAGCCAAGAACGTCCAGGGTTGGTTGGCGGGGAGCTGTTTTTT
.	12	TRBV28	.	TRBJ2-3	CASSLKGGTQYF	TGTGCCAGCAGCCTCAAGGGAGGTACGCAGTATTTT
.	17	TRBV10-3	.	TRBJ1-1	CAISRRGQDQMNTEAFF	TGTGCCATCAGTAGGCGGGGCCAGGATCAAATGAACACTGAAGCTTTCTTT
.	13	TRBV7-9	.	TRBJ1-1	CASSPQENTEAFF	TGTGCCAGCAGCCCTCAGGAGAACACTGAAGCTTTCTTT
.	15	TRBV4-2	.	TRBJ2-3	CASSQDLGGTDTQYF	TGTGCCAGCAGCCAAGATCTGGGCGGGACAGATACGCAGTATTTT
once	16	TRBV6-1	TRBD1	TRBJ1-5	CASSEGQGMGNQPQHF	TGTGCCAGCAGTGAGGGACAGGGGATGGGCAATCAGCCCCAGCATTTT
.	16	TRBV11-2	TRBD1	TRBJ2-7	CASSRNTGGFSYEQYF	TGTGCCAGCAGCCGAAATACAGGGGGCTTCTCCTACGAGCAGTACTTC
.	13	TRBV29-1	TRBD2	TRBJ2-3	CSVRAGGPDTQYF	TGCAGCGTTAGGGCGGGAGGGCCAGATACGCAGTATTTT
.	17	TRBV5-4	TRBD2	TRBJ2-2	CASSLGLAGGNTGELFF	TGTGCCAGCAGCTTGGGGCTAGCGGGCGGGAACACCGGGGAGCTGTTTTTT
.	16	TRBV12-5	.	TRBJ2-1	CASGSLLLEGYNEQFF	TGTGCTAGTGGTTCGCTACTATTGGAGGGATACAATGAGCAGTTCTTC
once	12	TRBV2	.	TRBJ2-7	CASRAQGYEQYF	TGTGCCAGCAGGGCACAGGGCTACGAGCAGTACTTC
.	14	TRBV30	TRBD1	TRBJ1-1	CAWSFSRGYTEAFF	TGTGCCTGGAGTTTCTCCAGGGGGTACACTGAAGCTTTCTTT
.	15	TRBV6-6	TRBD2	TRBJ2-1	CASTTTSGKGGEQFF	TGTGCCAGCACGACGACTAGCGGGAAAGGAGGTGAGCAGTTCTTC
.	15	TRBV29-1	TRBD1	TRBJ1-4	CSVEDLVTGAEKLFF	TGCAGCGTTGAAGATCTCGTGACAGGGGCTGAAAAACTGTTTTTT
.	13	TRBV29-1	TRBD2	TRBJ2-1	CSVRDYTLNEQFF	TGCAGCGTCCGGGACTACACCCTCAATGAGCAGTTCTTC
.	15	TRBV7-2	.	TRBJ1-2	CASSFSGPFFYGYTF	TGTGCCAGCAGCTTCTCAGGGCCCTTTTTCTATGGCTACACCTTC
once	14	TRBV27	.	TRBJ1-5	CASSLVQNNQPQHF	TGTGCCAGCAGTTTAGTACAGAACAATCAGCCCCAGCATTTT
.	13	TRBV5-4	.	TRBJ1-2	CASSLGGSNGYTF	TGTGCCAGCAGTCTGGGCGGGTCTAATGGCTACACCTTC
.	12	TRBV6-6	.	TRBJ2-7	CASSFLEPPMHF	TGTGCCAGCAGTTTCTTGGAGCCCCCCATGCACTTC
.	20	TRBV5-1	.	TRBJ2-6	CASSLLGRSNSISGANGLTF	TGCGCCAGCAGCTTATTGGGCAGAAGTAATTCGATCTCTGGGGCCAACGGCCTGACTTTC
.	15	TRBV27	.	TRBJ2-1	CASSLEGTNYNEQFF	TGTGCCAGCAGTTTAGAGGGAACCAACTACAATGAGCAGTTCTTC